This T cell receptor (beta chain) was identified in a study of T cells in Graves' hyperthyroidism and ophthalmopathy. Researchers amplified the TCR beta CDR3 regions from RNA transcripts. The HTBI primer set served for first-round RT-PCR of the TCR CDR3. From the multiplex PCR reads, TCRdb called clonotypes with MiXCR, one entry per CDR3 protein. The sample gives approximately 430,000 distinct CDR3 sequences, approximately 14% of which show up once; almost 8% is in the top ten. There are many counts of this clonotype. Patients aged 18 to 65 had newly diagnosed hyperthyroidism lasting under 2 months. Exclusions: uncontrolled infection, other autoimmune disease, pregnancy, lactation. CDR1 SGHTA and CDR2 FQGNSA come from the germline V gene. Trimming cost V 5 bases and J 4 bases, with 11 bases left between them. The CDR3 covers 13 residues.

The rearrangement uses TRBV7-2 and TRBJ1-2, with D maybe TRBD1 (5 bases). Input material: blood. The receptor's source is a woman aged 18-29 years with Graves' hyperthyroidism. This CDR3 is CASSASGTYGYTF. CDR3 nucleotide sequence: TGTGCCAGCAGCGCGTCAGGGACCTATGGCTACACCTTC.